This T cell receptor beta chain was obtained from a study of T cells in Graves' hyperthyroidism and ophthalmopathy. Study-level points and caveats: Blood samples included most of the expanded thyroid clonotypes exceeding 0.001.

About this clonotype: Its antigen is not known.

CDR3 length equals 16 residues. J lost 3 bases, V lost 6 bases, and 11 bases had no gene match. Per germline, CDR1 SNHLY and CDR2 FYNNEI. Lactation, pregnancy, other autoimmune disease or uncontrolled infection led to exclusion of patients. Authors of the study amplified TCR beta CDR3 regions from RNA transcripts. A set of HTBI primers served as the primers for a first-round RT-PCR of the TCR CDR3. TCRdb itself ran the multiplex PCR reads through MiXCR, one entry per CDR3 protein. Found here are 500,000 to 600,000 distinct CDR3 sequences, 46% of them singletons; the top ten hold around 44%. V and J are TRBV2 and TRBJ1-5; 7 bases map to TRBD1. The sequencing input was peripheral blood or thyroid tissue (not recorded which). This TCR was recovered from an adult woman with Graves' disease, either hyperthyroidism or ophthalmopathy (not recorded which). In DNA form, the CDR3 reads TGTGCCAGCAGAATCACCGGGACAGAAAACAATCAGCCCCAGCATTTT. Translation gives CASRITGTENNQPQHF.